This TCR beta chain was captured in a study of blood T cell repertoires in COVID-19. For the study at large: Sample material is recorded as cDNA or gDNA derived from T cells, B-cell-depleted T cells, or PBMCs.

The germline V gene has CDR1 MDHEN and CDR2 SYDVKM. The CDR3 is made up of 11 amino acids. V lost 6 bases and J lost 6, with 9 bases in between. Clones were read by immunoSEQ multiplex PCR, and TCRdb kept only the in-frame ones, dropping some. The sample carries some 39,000 clones, approximately 85% recorded once. This clone was seen only a few times. The TCR sequence derives from a man aged 60 to 69 with acute or convalescent COVID-19. V is TRBV28 and J is TRBJ2-7; no definite D call. Sequencing was carried out using peripheral blood. The chain's CDR3 is CASRLESEQYF. CDR3 coding DNA: TGTGCCAGCAGGCTAGAGAGCGAGCAGTACTTC.